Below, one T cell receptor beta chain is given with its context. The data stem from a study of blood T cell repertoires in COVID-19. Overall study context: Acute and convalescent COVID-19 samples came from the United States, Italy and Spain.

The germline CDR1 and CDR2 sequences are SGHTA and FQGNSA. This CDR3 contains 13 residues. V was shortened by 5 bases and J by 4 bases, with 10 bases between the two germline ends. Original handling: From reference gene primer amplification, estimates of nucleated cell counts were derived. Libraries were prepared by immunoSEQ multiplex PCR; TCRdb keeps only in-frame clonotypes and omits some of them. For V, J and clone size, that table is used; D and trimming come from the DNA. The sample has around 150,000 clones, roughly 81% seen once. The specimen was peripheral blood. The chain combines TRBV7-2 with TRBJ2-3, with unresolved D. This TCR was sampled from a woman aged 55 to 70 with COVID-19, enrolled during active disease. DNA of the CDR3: TGTGCCAGCAGCCCATCACATTCAGATACGCAGTATTTT. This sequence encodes CASSPSHSDTQYF. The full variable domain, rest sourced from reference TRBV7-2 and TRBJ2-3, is GAGVSQSPSNKVTEKGKDVELRCDPISGHTALYWYRQSLGQGLEFLIYFQGNSAPDKSGLPSDRFSAERTGGSVSTLTIQRTQQEDSAVYLCASSPSHSDTQYFGPGTRLTVL.